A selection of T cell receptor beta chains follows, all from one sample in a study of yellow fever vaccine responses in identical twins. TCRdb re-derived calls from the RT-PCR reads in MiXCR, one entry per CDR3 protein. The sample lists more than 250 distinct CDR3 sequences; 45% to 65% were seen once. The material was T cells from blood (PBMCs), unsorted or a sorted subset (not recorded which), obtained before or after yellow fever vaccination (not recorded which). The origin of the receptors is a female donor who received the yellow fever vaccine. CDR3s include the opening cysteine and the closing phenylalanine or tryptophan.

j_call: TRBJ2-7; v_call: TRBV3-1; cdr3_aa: CASSPLSSYEQYF
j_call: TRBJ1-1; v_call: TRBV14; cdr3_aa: CASNHPGQRRTEAFF
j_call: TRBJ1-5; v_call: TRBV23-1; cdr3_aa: CASSHLGGAGASNQPQHF
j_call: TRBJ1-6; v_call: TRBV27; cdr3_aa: CTSSWGFDRPKLALHF
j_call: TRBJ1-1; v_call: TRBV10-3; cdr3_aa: CAISVLSVNTEAFF
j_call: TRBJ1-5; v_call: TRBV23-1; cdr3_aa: CASSQLRPQHF
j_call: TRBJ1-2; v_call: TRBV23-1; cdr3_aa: CASSQSGPGVGYTF
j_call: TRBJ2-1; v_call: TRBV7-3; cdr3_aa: CASSLGGGHRNEQFF
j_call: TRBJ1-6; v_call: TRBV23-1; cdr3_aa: CASSQSTGRGYNSPLHF
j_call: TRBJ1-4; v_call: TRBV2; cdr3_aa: CASRNLVGGTNEKLFF
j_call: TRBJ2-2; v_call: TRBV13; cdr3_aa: CASTQRVGDTGELFF
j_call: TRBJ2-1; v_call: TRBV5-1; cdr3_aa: CASSLGLADYNEQFF
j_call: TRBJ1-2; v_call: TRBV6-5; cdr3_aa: CASSSLARGHGYTF
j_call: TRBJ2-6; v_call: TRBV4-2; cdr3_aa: CASSHSGANVLTF
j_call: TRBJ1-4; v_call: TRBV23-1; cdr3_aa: CASRGKLGQRNEKLFF
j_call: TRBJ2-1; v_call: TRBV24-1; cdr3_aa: CATSGPPGDGNEQFF
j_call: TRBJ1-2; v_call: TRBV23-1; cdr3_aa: CASNGHSGYTF
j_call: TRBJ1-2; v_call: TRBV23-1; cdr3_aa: CASSQRDPIAGYTF
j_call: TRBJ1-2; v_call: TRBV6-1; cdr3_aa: CASRAQATYGYTF
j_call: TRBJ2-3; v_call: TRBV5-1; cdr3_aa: CASRRRVASGASTDTQYF